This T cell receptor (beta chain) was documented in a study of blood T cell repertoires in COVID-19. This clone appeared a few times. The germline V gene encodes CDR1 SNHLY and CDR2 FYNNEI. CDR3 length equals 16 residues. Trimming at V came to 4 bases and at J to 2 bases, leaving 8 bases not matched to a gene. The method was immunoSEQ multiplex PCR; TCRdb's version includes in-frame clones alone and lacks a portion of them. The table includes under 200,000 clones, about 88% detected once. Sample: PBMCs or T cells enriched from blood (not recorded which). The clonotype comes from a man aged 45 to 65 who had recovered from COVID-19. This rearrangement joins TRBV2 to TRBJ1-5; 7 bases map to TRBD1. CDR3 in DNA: TGTGCCAGCAGTGTAACAGGGGCGTGGGGCAATCAGCCCCAGCATTTT. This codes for CASSVTGAWGNQPQHF.